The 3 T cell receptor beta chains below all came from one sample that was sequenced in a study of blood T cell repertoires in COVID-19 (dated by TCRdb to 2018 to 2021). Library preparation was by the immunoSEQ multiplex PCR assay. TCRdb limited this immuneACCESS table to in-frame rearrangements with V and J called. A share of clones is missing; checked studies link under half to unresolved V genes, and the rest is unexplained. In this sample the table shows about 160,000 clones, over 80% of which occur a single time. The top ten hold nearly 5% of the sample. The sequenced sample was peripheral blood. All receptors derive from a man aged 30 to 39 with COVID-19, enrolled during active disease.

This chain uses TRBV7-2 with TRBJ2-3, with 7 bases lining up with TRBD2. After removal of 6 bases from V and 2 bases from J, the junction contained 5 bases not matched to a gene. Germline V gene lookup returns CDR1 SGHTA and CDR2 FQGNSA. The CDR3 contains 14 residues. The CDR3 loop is CASRVGGNTDTQYF. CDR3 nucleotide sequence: TGTGCCAGCAGAGTGGGGGGGAACACAGATACGCAGTATTTT.

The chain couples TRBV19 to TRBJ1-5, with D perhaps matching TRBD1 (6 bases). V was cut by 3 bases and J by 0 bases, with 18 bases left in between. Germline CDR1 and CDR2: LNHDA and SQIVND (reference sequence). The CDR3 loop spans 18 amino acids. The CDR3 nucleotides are TGTGCCAGTAGTATGGACCGGGACATAATGTATAGCAATCAGCCCCAGCATTTT. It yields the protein CASSMDRDIMYSNQPQHF.

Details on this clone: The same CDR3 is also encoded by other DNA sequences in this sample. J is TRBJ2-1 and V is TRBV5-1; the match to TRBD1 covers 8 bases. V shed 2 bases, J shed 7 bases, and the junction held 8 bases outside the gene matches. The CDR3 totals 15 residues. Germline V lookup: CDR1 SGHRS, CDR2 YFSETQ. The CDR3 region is CASSLSGGASNEQFF. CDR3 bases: TGCGCCAGCAGCTTATCAGGGGGCGCAAGTAATGAGCAGTTCTTC.